The clone carrying this T cell receptor (beta chain) was seen a few times. Its target is unknown. The CDR3 runs to 14 residues. Germline V gives CDR1 MNHNS, CDR2 SASEGT. V was pared by 6 bases and J by 7 bases, with 18 bases between. Prepared libraries of TCR beta cDNA carried unique molecular identifiers. TCRdb analysed the PCR reads with MiXCR anew, one entry per CDR3 protein. Of about 400,000 distinct CDR3 sequences listed, about a third are singletons. The sample belongs to a study of post-analysis software for immune sequencing data. The overall study: Some patients lacked subtype; others had relapsing-remitting, secondary progressive or progressive-relapsing disease. Broader study findings: TRBV5-6, TRBV5-1 and TRBV20-1 belonged to a set of roughly five TRBV segments that were more frequent in patients than controls.

This chain connects TRBV6-1 to TRBJ1-2; D is uncertain. This receptor was taken from a girl aged 10-17 years with multiple sclerosis. Sequencing used blood. In DNA, the CDR3 is TGTGCCAGCAGAGAAACGACGGTTCGGGCTGGCTACACCTTC. It codes for CASRETTVRAGYTF.